A selection of T cell receptor beta chains follows, all from one sample in a study of shared clonotypes between healthy human individuals. Libraries were prepared by immunoSEQ multiplex PCR; TCRdb keeps only in-frame clonotypes and omits some of them. This table holds about 2.4 million clones, 93% found once. Source material: naive CD4+ T cells from PBMCs. The receptors derive from a man between 18 and 35 years old in good health. Some clones in this sample may be carry-over from other donors' samples. CDR3s include the opening cysteine and the closing phenylalanine or tryptophan. The D gene is left open where the match is weak. Some rows mark clone size as missing; the rest say once, few, many or name a class of expanded clone.

D: NA; size: NA; J: TRBJ2-3; V: TRBV5-1; CDR3: CASSLNTYTDTQYF; DNA: TGCGCCAGCAGCTTAAACACCTACACAGATACGCAGTATTTT
D: TRBD2; size: NA; J: TRBJ2-1; V: TRBV11-2; CDR3: CASRPGGAGEIYEQFF; DNA: TGTGCCAGCAGGCCCGGGGGGGCGGGAGAAATATATGAGCAGTTCTTC
D: NA; size: few; J: TRBJ2-7; V: TRBV28; CDR3: CASSLWQTPNYEQYF; DNA: TGTGCCAGCAGTTTGTGGCAGACTCCCAACTACGAGCAGTACTTC
D: TRBD1; size: NA; J: TRBJ2-7; V: TRBV12-5; CDR3: CASGLVSRGLECYEQYF; DNA: TGTGCTAGTGGTTTGGTCTCCAGGGGGCTCGAGTGCTACGAGCAGTACTTC
D: TRBD2; size: NA; J: TRBJ2-5; V: TRBV5-8; CDR3: CASSLDLAVIQETQYF; DNA: TGTGCCAGCAGCTTGGACCTAGCGGTCATCCAAGAGACCCAGTACTTC
D: TRBD2; size: NA; J: TRBJ2-1; V: TRBV5-1; CDR3: CASSRGPLAGDNEQFF; DNA: TGCGCCAGCAGTCGCGGTCCATTAGCGGGGGACAATGAGCAGTTCTTC
D: NA; size: once; J: TRBJ2-1; V: TRBV2; CDR3: CASSPPLFEQFF; DNA: TGTGCCAGCAGTCCTCCTTTATTTGAGCAGTTCTTC
D: NA; size: NA; J: TRBJ1-6; V: TRBV4-1; CDR3: CASSQDLVRVAALHF; DNA: TGCGCCAGCAGCCAAGATCTCGTCCGGGTCGCGGCCCTCCACTTT
D: NA; size: NA; J: TRBJ2-5; V: TRBV16; CDR3: CASSPLPGSSWQGRPETQYF; DNA: TGTGCCAGCAGCCCCCTTCCGGGGTCGTCGTGGCAGGGGCGCCCAGAGACCCAGTACTTC
D: NA; size: few; J: TRBJ1-5; V: TRBV6-5; CDR3: CASRTRGQPQHF; DNA: TGTGCCAGCAGGACGAGGGGTCAGCCCCAGCATTTT
D: TRBD1; size: NA; J: TRBJ2-2; V: TRBV5-4; CDR3: CASSVQQRGRFGELFF; DNA: TGTGCCAGCAGCGTCCAACAGAGGGGGCGGTTCGGGGAGCTGTTTTTT